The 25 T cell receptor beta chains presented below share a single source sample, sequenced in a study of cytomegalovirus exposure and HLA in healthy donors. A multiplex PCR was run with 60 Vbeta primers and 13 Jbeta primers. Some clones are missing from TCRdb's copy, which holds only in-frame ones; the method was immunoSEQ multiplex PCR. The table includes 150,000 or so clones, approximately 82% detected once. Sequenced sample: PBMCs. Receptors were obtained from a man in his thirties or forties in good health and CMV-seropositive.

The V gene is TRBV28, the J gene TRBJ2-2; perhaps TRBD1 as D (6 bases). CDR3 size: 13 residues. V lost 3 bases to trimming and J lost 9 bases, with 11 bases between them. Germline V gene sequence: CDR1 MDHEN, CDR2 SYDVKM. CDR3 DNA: TGTGCCAGCAGTTTGGGGGCCGCCAGGGAGCTGTTTTTT. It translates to CASSLGAARELFF.

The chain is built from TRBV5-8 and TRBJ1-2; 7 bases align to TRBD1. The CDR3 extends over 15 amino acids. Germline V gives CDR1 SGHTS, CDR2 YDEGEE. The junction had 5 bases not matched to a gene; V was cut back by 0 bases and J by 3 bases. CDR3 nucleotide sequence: TGTGCCAGCAGCTTGGAGGAGGGGGCATACTATGGCTACACCTTC. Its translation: CASSLEEGAYYGYTF.

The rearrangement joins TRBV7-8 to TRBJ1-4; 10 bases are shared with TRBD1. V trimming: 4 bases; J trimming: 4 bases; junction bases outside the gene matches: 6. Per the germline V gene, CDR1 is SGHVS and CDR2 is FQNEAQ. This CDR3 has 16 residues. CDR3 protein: CASSSLGDRGNEKLFF. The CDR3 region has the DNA TGTGCCAGCAGCTCCCTGGGGGACAGGGGTAATGAAAAACTGTTTTTT.

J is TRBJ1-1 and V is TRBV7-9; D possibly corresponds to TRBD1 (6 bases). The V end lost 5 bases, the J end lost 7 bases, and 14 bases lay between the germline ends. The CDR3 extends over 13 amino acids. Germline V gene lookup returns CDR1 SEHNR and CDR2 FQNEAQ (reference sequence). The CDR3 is CASSPTGDGEAFF. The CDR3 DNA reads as TGTGCCAGCAGCCCGACAGGTGATGGTGAAGCTTTCTTT. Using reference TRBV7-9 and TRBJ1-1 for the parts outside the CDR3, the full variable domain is DTGVSQNPRHKITKRGQNVTFRCDPISEHNRLYWYRQTLGQGPEFLTYFQNEAQLEKSRLLSDRFSAERPKGSFSTLEIQRTEQGDSAMYLCASSPTGDGEAFFGQGTRLTVV.

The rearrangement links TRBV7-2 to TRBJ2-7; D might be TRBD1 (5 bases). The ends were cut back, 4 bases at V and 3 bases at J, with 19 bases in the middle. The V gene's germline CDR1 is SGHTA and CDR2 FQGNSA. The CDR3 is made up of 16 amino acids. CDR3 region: CASSSQSSVRGYEQYF. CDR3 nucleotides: TGTGCCAGCAGCTCCCAATCATCAGTTAGGGGCTACGAGCAGTACTTC.

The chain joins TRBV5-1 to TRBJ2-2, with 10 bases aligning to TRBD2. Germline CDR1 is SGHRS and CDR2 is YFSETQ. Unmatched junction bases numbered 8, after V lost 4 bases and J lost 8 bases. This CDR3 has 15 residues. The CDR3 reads CASSIGLAEEGELFF. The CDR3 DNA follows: TGCGCCAGCAGCATCGGACTAGCGGAAGAGGGGGAGCTGTTTTTT.

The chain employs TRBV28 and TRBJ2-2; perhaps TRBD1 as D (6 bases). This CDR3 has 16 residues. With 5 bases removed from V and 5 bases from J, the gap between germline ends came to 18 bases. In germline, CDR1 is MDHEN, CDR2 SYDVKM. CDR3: CASSLQGRFTTGELFF. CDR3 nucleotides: TGTGCCAGCAGTCTACAGGGACGATTCACAACCGGGGAGCTGTTTTTT. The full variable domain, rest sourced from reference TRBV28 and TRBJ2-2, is DVKVTQSSRYLVKRTGEKVFLECVQDMDHENMFWYRQDPGLGLRLIYFSYDVKMKEKGDIPEGYSVSREKKERFSLILESASTNQTSMYLCASSLQGRFTTGELFFGEGSRLTVL.

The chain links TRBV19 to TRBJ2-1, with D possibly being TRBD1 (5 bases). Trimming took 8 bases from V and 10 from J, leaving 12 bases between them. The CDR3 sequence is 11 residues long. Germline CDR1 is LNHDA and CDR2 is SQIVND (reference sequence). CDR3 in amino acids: CASQGPREQFF. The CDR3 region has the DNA TGTGCCAGTCAGGGTCCGAGGGAGCAGTTCTTC.

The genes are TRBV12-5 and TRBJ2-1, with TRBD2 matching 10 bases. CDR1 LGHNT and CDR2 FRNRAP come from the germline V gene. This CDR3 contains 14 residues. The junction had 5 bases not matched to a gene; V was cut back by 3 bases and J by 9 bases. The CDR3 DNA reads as TGTGCTAGTGGTTTAGCGGGAGGGCCGGTTGAGCAGTTCTTC. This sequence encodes CASGLAGGPVEQFF.

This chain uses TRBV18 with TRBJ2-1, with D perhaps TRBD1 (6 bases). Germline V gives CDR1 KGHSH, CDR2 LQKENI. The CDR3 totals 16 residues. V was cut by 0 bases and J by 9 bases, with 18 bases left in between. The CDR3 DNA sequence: TGTGCCAGCTCACCACCCGGGACACCTCGAGAGGGTGAGCAGTTCTTC. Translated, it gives CASSPPGTPREGEQFF.

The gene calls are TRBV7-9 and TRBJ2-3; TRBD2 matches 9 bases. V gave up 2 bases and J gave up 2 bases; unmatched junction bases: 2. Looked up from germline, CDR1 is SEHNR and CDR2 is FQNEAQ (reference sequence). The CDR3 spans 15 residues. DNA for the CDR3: TGTGCCAGCAGCTTACTAGCGGGGTACACAGATACGCAGTATTTT. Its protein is CASSLLAGYTDTQYF.

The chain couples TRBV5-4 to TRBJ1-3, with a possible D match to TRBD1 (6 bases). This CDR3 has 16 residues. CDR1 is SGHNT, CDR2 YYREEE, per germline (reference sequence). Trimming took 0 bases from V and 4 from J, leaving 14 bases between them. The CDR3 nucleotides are TGTGCCAGCAGCTTGGATCCAGGGGTCTCAGGAAACACCATATATTTT. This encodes CASSLDPGVSGNTIYF. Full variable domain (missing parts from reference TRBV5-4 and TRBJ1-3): ETGVTQSPTHLIKTRGQQVTLRCSSQSGHNTVSWYQQALGQGPQFIFQYYREEENGRGNFPPRFSGLQFPNYSSELNVNALELDDSALYLCASSLDPGVSGNTIYFGEGSWLTVV.

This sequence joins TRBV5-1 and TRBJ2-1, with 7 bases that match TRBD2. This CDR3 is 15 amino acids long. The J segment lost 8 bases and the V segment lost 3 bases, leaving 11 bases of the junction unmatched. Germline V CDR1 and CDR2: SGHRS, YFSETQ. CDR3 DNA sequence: TGCGCCAGCAGCTCAGGGACTACAGGTCCCTATGAGCAGTTCTTC. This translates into CASSSGTTGPYEQFF.

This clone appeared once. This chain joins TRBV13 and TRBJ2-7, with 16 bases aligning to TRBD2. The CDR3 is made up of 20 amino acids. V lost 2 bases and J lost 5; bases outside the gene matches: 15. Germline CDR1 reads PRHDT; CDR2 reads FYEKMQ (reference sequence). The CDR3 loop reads CASSLLGLAGGAMALNEQYF. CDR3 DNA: TGTGCCAGCAGCTTATTGGGACTAGCGGGAGGGGCCATGGCCTTGAACGAGCAGTACTTC.

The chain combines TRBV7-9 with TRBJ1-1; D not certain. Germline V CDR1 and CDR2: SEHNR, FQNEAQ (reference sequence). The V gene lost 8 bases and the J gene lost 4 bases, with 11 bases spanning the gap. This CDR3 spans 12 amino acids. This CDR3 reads CASGVESTEAFF. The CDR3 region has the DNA TGTGCCAGCGGTGTTGAGTCCACTGAAGCTTTCTTT.

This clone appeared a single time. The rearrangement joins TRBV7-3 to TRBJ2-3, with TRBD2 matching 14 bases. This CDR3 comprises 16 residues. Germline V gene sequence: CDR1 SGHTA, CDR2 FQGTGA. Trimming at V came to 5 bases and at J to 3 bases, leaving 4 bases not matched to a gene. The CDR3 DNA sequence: TGTGCCAGCAGCCAAAGACTAGCGGGGGGGACAGATACGCAGTATTTT. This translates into CASSQRLAGGTDTQYF.

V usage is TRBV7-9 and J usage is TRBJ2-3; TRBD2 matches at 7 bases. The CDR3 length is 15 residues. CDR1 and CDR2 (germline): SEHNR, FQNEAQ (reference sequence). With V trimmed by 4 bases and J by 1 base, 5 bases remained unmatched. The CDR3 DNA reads TGTGCCAGCAGCTCTAGCGGACGGGGCACAGATACGCAGTATTTT. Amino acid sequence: CASSSSGRGTDTQYF.

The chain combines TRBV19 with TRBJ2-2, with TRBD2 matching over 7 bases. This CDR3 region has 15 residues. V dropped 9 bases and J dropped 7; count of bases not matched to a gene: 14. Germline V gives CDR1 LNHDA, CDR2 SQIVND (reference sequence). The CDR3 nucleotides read TGTGCCAGCGCCCGTTCGGGAGGCCCCCTCGGGGAGCTGTTTTTT. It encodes CASARSGGPLGELFF.

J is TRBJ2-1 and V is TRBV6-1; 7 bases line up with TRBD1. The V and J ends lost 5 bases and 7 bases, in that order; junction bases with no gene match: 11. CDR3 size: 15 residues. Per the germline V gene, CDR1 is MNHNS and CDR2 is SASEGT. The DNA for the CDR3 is TGTGCCAGCAGTCCCTTCCAACCGGGACAGAATGAGCAGTTCTTC. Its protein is CASSPFQPGQNEQFF.

CDR3 sequence (DNA): TGTGCCTGGAGTCGACAGGCCTCAGAATCCGGGGGCTACACCTTC. It encodes CAWSRQASESGGYTF. The chain recombines TRBV30 with TRBJ1-2, with D possibly being TRBD1 (6 bases). The CDR3 spans 15 residues. Germline CDR1 GTSNPN, CDR2 SVGIG (reference sequence). The V end lost 2 bases, the J end lost 8 bases, and 21 bases lay between the germline ends.

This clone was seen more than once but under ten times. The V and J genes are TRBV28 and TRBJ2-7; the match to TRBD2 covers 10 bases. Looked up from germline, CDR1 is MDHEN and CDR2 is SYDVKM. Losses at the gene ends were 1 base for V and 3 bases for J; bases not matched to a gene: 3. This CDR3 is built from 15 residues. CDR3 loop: CASSLSAGGFYEQYF. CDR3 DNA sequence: TGTGCCAGCAGTTTATCAGCGGGGGGGTTCTACGAGCAGTACTTC.

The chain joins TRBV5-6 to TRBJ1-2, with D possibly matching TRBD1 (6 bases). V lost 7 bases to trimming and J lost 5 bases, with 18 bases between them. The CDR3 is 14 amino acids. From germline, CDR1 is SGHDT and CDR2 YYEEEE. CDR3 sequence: CASGRAGAEYGYTF. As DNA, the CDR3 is TGTGCCAGCGGCCGGGCGGGGGCCGAATATGGCTACACCTTC.

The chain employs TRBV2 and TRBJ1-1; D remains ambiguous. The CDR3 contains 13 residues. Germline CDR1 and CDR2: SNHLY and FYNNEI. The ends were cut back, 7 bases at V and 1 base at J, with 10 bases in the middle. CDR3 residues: CASMGFRNTEAFF. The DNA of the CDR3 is TGTGCCAGCATGGGCTTCAGGAACACTGAAGCTTTCTTT.

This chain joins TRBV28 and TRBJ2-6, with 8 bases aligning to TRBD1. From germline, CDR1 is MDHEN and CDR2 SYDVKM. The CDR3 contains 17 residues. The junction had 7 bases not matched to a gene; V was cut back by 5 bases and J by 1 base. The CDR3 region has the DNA TGTGCCAGCAGTCCGCCAGGACAGGGTTCTGGGGCCAACGTCCTGACTTTC. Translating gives CASSPPGQGSGANVLTF.

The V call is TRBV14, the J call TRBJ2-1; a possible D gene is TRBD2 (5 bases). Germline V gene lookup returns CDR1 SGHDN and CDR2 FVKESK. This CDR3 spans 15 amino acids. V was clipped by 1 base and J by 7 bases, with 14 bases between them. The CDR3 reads CASSQVSGGWNEQFF. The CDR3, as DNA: TGTGCCAGCAGCCAAGTCTCAGGCGGGTGGAATGAGCAGTTCTTC. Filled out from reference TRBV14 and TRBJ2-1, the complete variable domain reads EAGVTQFPSHSVIEKGQTVTLRCDPISGHDNLYWYRRVMGKEIKFLLHFVKESKQDESGMPNNRFLAERTGGTYSTLKVQPAELEDSGVYFCASSQVSGGWNEQFFGPGTRLTVL.